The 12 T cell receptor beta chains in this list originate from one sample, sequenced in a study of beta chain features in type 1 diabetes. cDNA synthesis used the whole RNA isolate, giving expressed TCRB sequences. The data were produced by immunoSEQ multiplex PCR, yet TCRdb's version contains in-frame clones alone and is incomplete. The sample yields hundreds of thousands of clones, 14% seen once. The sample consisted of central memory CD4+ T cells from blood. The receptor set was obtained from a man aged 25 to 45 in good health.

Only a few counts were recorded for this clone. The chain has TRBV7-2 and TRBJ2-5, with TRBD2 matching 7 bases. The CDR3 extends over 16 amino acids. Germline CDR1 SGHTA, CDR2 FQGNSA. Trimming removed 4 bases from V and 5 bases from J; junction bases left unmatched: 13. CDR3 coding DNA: TGTGCCAGCAGCTCCCAGCTAGCGGCCAAGGGGGAGACCCAGTACTTC. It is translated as CASSSQLAAKGETQYF. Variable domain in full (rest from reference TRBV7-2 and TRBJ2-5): GAGVSQSPSNKVTEKGKDVELRCDPISGHTALYWYRQSLGQGLEFLIYFQGNSAPDKSGLPSDRFSAERTGGSVSTLTIQRTQQEDSAVYLCASSSQLAAKGETQYFGPGTRLLVL.

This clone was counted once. As DNA, the CDR3 is TGCGCCAGCAGCCAAGATACCAGGGGGCAGAGCTCCTATAATTCACCCCTCCACTTT. Protein sequence: CASSQDTRGQSSYNSPLHF. V and J are TRBV4-3 and TRBJ1-6; 8 bases are shared with TRBD1. Germline loops: CDR1 LGHNA, CDR2 YSLEER. CDR3 length: 19 amino acids. The trim removed 0 bases at V and 0 bases at J, leaving 7 bases unmatched.

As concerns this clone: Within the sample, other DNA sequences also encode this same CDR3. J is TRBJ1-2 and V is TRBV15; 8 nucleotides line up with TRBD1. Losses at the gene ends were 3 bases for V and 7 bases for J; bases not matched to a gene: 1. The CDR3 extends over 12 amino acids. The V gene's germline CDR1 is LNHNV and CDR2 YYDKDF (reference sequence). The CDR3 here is CATSRGTGGYTF. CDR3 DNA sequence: TGTGCCACCAGCAGGGGGACAGGTGGCTACACCTTC. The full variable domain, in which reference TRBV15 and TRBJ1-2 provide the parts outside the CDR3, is DAMVIQNPRYQVTQFGKPVTLSCSQTLNHNVMYWYQQKSSQAPKLLFHYYDKDFNNEADTPDNFQSRRPNTSFCFLDIRSPGLGDTAMYLCATSRGTGGYTFGSGTRLTVV.

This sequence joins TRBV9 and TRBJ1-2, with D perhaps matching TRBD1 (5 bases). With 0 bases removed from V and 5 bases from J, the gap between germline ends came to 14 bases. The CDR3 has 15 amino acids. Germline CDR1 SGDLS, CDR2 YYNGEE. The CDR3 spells CASSVAGTNKYGYTF. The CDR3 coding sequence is TGTGCCAGCAGCGTAGCCGGGACGAACAAGTATGGCTACACCTTC.

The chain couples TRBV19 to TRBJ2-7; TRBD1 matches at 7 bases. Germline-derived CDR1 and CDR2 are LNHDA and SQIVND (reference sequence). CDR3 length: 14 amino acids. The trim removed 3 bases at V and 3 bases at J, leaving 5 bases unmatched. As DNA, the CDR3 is TGTGCCAGTAGTATGAGGGACAGCCACTACGAGCAGTACTTC. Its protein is CASSMRDSHYEQYF.

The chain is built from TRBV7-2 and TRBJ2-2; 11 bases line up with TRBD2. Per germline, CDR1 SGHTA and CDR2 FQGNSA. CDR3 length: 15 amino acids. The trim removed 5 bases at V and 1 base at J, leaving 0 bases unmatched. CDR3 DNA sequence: TGTGCCAGCAGCGGGACTAGCGGGAACACCGGGGAGCTGTTTTTT. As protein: CASSGTSGNTGELFF.

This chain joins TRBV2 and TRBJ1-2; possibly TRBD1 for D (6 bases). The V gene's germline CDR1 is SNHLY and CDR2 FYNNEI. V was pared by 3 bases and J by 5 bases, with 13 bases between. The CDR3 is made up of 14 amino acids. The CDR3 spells CASSEDRNSYGYTF. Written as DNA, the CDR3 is TGTGCCAGCAGTGAGGACAGAAACTCTTATGGCTACACCTTC.

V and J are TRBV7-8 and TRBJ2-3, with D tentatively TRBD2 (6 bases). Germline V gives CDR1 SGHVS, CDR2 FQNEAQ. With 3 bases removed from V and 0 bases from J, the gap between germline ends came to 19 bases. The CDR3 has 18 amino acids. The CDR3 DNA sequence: TGTGCCAGCAGCTTGGGTAGCGGCTTATCCTATAGCACAGATACGCAGTATTTT. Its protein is CASSLGSGLSYSTDTQYF. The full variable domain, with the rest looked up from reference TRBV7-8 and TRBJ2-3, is GAGVSQSPRYKVAKRGQDVALRCDPISGHVSLFWYQQALGQGPEFLTYFQNEAQLDKSGLPSDRFFAERPEGSVSTLKIQRTQQEDSAVYLCASSLGSGLSYSTDTQYFGPGTRLTVL.

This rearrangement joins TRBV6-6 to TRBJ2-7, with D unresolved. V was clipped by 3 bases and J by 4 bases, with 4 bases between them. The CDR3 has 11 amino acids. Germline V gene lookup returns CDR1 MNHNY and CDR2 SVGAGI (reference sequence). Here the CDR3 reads CASSYQYEQYF. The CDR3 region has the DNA TGTGCCAGCAGTTATCAGTACGAGCAGTACTTC.

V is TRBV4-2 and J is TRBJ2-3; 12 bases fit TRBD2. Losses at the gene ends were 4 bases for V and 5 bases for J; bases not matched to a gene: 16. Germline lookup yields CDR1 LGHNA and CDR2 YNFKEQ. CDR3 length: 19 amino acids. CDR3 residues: CASSRNLPPSGRAVDTQYF. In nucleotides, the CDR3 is TGTGCCAGCAGCCGAAACCTCCCCCCTAGCGGGAGGGCCGTAGATACGCAGTATTTT.

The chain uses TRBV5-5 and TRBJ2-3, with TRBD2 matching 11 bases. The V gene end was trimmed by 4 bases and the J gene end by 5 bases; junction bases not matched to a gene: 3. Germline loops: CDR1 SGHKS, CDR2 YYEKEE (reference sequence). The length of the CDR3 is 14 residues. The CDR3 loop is CASSLAGGLDTQYF. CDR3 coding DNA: TGTGCCAGCAGCCTAGCGGGGGGTCTAGATACGCAGTATTTT.

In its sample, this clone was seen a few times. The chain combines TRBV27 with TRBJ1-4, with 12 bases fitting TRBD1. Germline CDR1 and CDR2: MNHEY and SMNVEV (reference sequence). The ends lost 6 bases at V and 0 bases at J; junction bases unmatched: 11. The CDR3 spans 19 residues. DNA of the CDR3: TGTGCCAGCAGACGAACGGGACAGGGGGCTTTTGCAACTAATGAAAAACTGTTTTTT. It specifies CASRRTGQGAFATNEKLFF. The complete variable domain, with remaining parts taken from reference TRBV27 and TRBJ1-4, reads EAQVTQNPRYLITVTGKKLTVTCSQNMNHEYMSWYRQDPGLGLRQIYYSMNVEVTDKGDVPEGYKVSRKEKRNFPLILESPSPNQTSLYFCASRRTGQGAFATNEKLFFGSGTQLSVL.